This record concerns one TCR beta chain sequence. Its antigen is currently unknown. This CDR3 is built from 15 residues. V shed 1 base and J shed 0 bases, with 8 bases lying between them. Germline V CDR1 and CDR2: SGHVS, FQNEAQ. The table came from immunoSEQ multiplex PCR; TCRdb's copy has only in-frame clones and leaves some out. This repertoire shows under 25,000 clones, around 81% found once; its top ten account for around 4%. These data belong to a study of OX40 agonist ivuxolimab in advanced cancers. About the research overall: Recorded diagnoses for dose-escalation patients were hepatocellular carcinoma, melanoma, renal cell or head and neck cancer. Study-level results: Averaged across samples, CD8+ T cells carried more expanded clones than CD4+ did. The antigen specificity of the peripheral T cells (those that were expanded) was not determined. Clonal expansion by week 6 occurred in CD4+ and CD8+ blood T cells (at 0.1 to 3.0 mg/kg).

The receptor was derived from an adult with an advanced solid tumor such as melanoma, head and neck, liver or kidney cancer. Here the sequenced sample was CD4+ or CD8+ T cells sorted from blood, taken in a trial of the OX40 agonist ivuxolimab. V is TRBV7-8 and J is TRBJ2-3; D is unresolved. The CDR3, as DNA: TGTGCCAGCAGCTTAGAAGAAGGGAGCACAGATACGCAGTATTTT. Protein sequence: CASSLEEGSTDTQYF.